The 29 T cell receptor beta chains below were found in one sample sequenced in a study of shared clonotypes between healthy human individuals. Method: immunoSEQ multiplex PCR; TCRdb's copy keeps in-frame clones and lacks some. The data show about 2.1 million clones, 85% to 95% seen once. CD8 cells classed as naive were CD45RO-negative and positively selected for CCR7, excluding terminally differentiated effector memory CD45RA+ cells. The sample was naive CD8+ T cells from PBMCs. The receptors come from a man aged 18 to 30 in good health. Some clones in this sample may be carry-over from other donors' samples.

A note on this clone: At one of its ends the junction is not consistent with the germline gene, which may arise from a read error. This chain uses TRBV6-1 with TRBJ2-2; TRBD1 aligns across 10 bases. This CDR3 has 18 residues. Germline values: CDR1 MNHNS, CDR2 SASEGT. The CDR3 DNA reads TGTGCCGGCAGTGCTCCGCGCGGACAGGGGGCGAACACCGGGGAGCTGTTTTTT. Translating gives CAGSAPRGQGANTGELFF.

The rearrangement joins TRBV29-1 to TRBJ1-2; possibly TRBD1 for D (6 bases). The CDR3 spans 13 residues. V lost 3 bases and J 4 bases, leaving 12 bases between the germline ends. CDR1 SQVTM and CDR2 ANQGSEA come from the germline V gene. The CDR3 protein is CSVDLTGAYGYTF. CDR3 coding DNA: TGCAGCGTTGACCTGACAGGCGCCTATGGCTACACCTTC.

This clone showed up just once. Other DNA sequences from this sample encode an identical CDR3 as well. The V call is TRBV19, the J call TRBJ1-1; D is unresolved. The CDR3 runs 12 residues. The germline CDR1 and CDR2 sequences are LNHDA and SQIVND (reference sequence). Trimming shortened V by 1 base and J by 7 bases, and 7 bases separated the two germline ends. In DNA form, the CDR3 reads TGTGCCAGTAGTATAGGCGGGGTTGAAGCTTTCTTT. Amino acids: CASSIGGVEAFF. Using reference TRBV19 and TRBJ1-1 for the parts outside the CDR3, the full variable domain is DGGITQSPKYLFRKEGQNVTLSCEQNLNHDAMYWYRQDPGQGLRLIYYSQIVNDFQKGDIAEGYSVSREKKESFPLTVTSAQKNPTAFYLCASSIGGVEAFFGQGTRLTVV.

The chain combines TRBV27 with TRBJ2-5, with TRBD1 identical over 9 bases. The CDR3 length is 15 residues. The V segment lost 5 bases and the J segment 5 bases; nucleotides outside the gene matches: 9. Per germline, CDR1 MNHEY and CDR2 SMNVEV (reference sequence). The CDR3 DNA is TGTGCCAGCAGTCCCTACAGGGGGCTAAGTGAGACCCAGTACTTC. Its protein product is CASSPYRGLSETQYF.

V gene TRBV5-6 combines with J gene TRBJ1-2, with 8 bases matching TRBD1. V lost 4 bases to trimming and J lost 4 bases; unmatched junction nucleotides: 9. Germline CDR1 SGHDT, CDR2 YYEEEE. The length of the CDR3 is 15 residues. CDR3: CASSTGQGISYGYTF. The CDR3 DNA reads TGTGCCAGCAGCACAGGACAGGGTATTTCCTATGGCTACACCTTC.

The chain uses TRBV7-9 and TRBJ1-3; no firm D call. The CDR3 is made up of 15 amino acids. Germline V CDR1 and CDR2: SEHNR, FQNEAQ (reference sequence). Deletions cut 0 bases from V and 0 bases from J, with 6 bases between. The CDR3 nucleotides are TGTGCCAGCAGCTTAGCGCGGGTCTCTGGAAACACCATATATTTT. Residues: CASSLARVSGNTIYF.

This clone was seen a single time. This chain links TRBV27 with TRBJ1-5; D unclear. Trimming took off 0 bases at V and 2 bases at J, with 11 bases between the two ends. The CDR3 runs 16 residues. Germline V lookup: CDR1 MNHEY, CDR2 SMNVEV (reference sequence). CDR3 nucleotide sequence: TGTGCCAGCAGTTTATCAATCCAGGCAGGCAATCAGCCCCAGCATTTT. Protein: CASSLSIQAGNQPQHF.

This clone came up once. This chain joins TRBV9 and TRBJ2-7; D could derive from TRBD1 or TRBD2 (5 bases each). CDR1 and CDR2 from the germline V gene are SGDLS and YYNGEE. V lost 4 bases, J lost 0 bases, and 11 bases lay in between. CDR3 size: 14 residues. As DNA, the CDR3 is TGTGCCAGCAGCACCGGGACCTCCTCCTACGAGCAGTACTTC. It translates to CASSTGTSSYEQYF.

J is TRBJ2-2 and V is TRBV27, with TRBD2 identical over 13 bases. The CDR3 sequence is 17 residues long. V lost 7 bases to trimming and J lost 6 bases; unmatched junction nucleotides: 11. Per the germline V gene, CDR1 is MNHEY and CDR2 is SMNVEV (reference sequence). The CDR3 region has the DNA TGTGCCAGCACCCTCAAAGCGGGACTAGCGGGATCCGGGGAGCTGTTTTTT. It encodes CASTLKAGLAGSGELFF.

The chain joins TRBV27 to TRBJ1-5; TRBD1 is a possible D gene (6 bases). Germline assignment: CDR1 MNHEY and CDR2 SMNVEV (reference sequence). The V and J ends lost 5 bases and 3 bases respectively, with 11 bases between them. The CDR3 is 14 amino acids. Written as DNA, the CDR3 is TGTGCCAGCAGTGTTACAGGGTTCAATCAGCCCCAGCATTTT. As protein: CASSVTGFNQPQHF.

V usage is TRBV7-2 and J usage is TRBJ2-3; 9 bases line up with TRBD1. The CDR3 has 16 amino acids. The V and J ends lost 4 bases and 0 bases, in that order; junction bases with no gene match: 5. CDR1 and CDR2 (germline): SGHTA, FQGNSA. In DNA form, the CDR3 reads TGTGCCAGCAGCTCCACAGGGGGCGTCAGCACAGATACGCAGTATTTT. Translated, it gives CASSSTGGVSTDTQYF. The complete variable domain, with remaining parts taken from reference TRBV7-2 and TRBJ2-3, reads GAGVSQSPSNKVTEKGKDVELRCDPISGHTALYWYRQSLGQGLEFLIYFQGNSAPDKSGLPSDRFSAERTGGSVSTLTIQRTQQEDSAVYLCASSSTGGVSTDTQYFGPGTRLTVL.

The chain uses TRBV5-1 and TRBJ2-2; 7 bases fit TRBD1. Trimming removed 4 bases from V and 13 bases from J; junction bases left unmatched: 19. Germline V CDR1 and CDR2: SGHRS, YFSETQ. The CDR3 totals 16 residues. CDR3 sequence reads: CASSLGVYEGASMLFF. CDR3 nucleotides: TGCGCCAGCAGCCTGGGCGTTTATGAGGGGGCGTCCATGCTGTTTTTT.

The gene calls are TRBV27 and TRBJ1-4, with 7 bases fitting TRBD1. Trimming at V came to 0 bases and at J to 5 bases, leaving 6 bases not matched to a gene. The CDR3 has 16 amino acids. The germline gives CDR1 MNHEY, CDR2 SMNVEV (reference sequence). This CDR3 is CASSLSRGTENEKLFF. The CDR3 DNA is TGTGCCAGCAGTTTATCTCGGGGGACAGAAAATGAAAAACTGTTTTTT.

The count of this clone is one. The same CDR3 can be traced to other DNA sequences in this sample. The gene calls are TRBV9 and TRBJ1-2; 8 bases match TRBD1. The ends lost 2 bases at V and 4 bases at J; junction bases unmatched: 1. The length of the CDR3 is 13 residues. The germline V gene has CDR1 SGDLS and CDR2 YYNGEE. The CDR3 protein is CASSVDRGYGYTF. CDR3 nucleotides: TGTGCCAGCAGCGTCGACAGGGGCTATGGCTACACCTTC.

This chain links TRBV7-9 with TRBJ1-2; D is unclear. The CDR3 is 12 residues long. V was pared by 0 bases and J by 8 bases, with 7 bases between. Germline lookup yields CDR1 SEHNR and CDR2 FQNEAQ (reference sequence). The chain's CDR3 is CASSLAKQGYTF. CDR3 bases: TGTGCCAGCAGCTTAGCAAAACAGGGCTACACCTTC. Complete variable domain (other parts from reference TRBV7-9 and TRBJ1-2): DTGVSQNPRHKITKRGQNVTFRCDPISEHNRLYWYRQTLGQGPEFLTYFQNEAQLEKSRLLSDRFSAERPKGSFSTLEIQRTEQGDSAMYLCASSLAKQGYTFGSGTRLTVV.

The V and J genes are TRBV11-1 and TRBJ2-7; 7 bases line up with TRBD1. This CDR3 spans 12 amino acids. Unmatched junction bases numbered 2, after V lost 3 bases and J lost 6 bases. Germline V lookup: CDR1 SGHAT, CDR2 FQDESV (reference sequence). CDR3 bases: TGTGCCAGCAGCTTTTCAGGGGGCGAGCAGTACTTC. Protein sequence: CASSFSGGEQYF.

This chain uses TRBV9 with TRBJ2-3; 14 bases are shared with TRBD2. The CDR3 spans 17 residues. CDR1 and CDR2 (germline): SGDLS, YYNGEE. J lost 4 bases, V lost 4 bases, and 8 bases had no gene match. The CDR3 DNA reads TGTGCCAGCAGCACCCGACTAGCGGGAGGGATTGCAGATACGCAGTATTTT. Its translation is CASSTRLAGGIADTQYF.

This chain connects TRBV5-6 to TRBJ1-5; 8 bases are a match to TRBD1. This CDR3 has 16 residues. V gave up 4 bases and J gave up 3 bases; unmatched junction bases: 9. Germline CDR1 SGHDT, CDR2 YYEEEE. CDR3 in DNA: TGTGCCAGCAGCGCCGACAGGGGACGTTTCAATCAGCCCCAGCATTTT. It is translated as CASSADRGRFNQPQHF.

V is TRBV5-5 and J is TRBJ2-1; possible D gene TRBD1, 6 bases. The CDR3 loop spans 16 amino acids. Trimming left V 0 bases short and J 3 bases short, with 13 bases between. Germline V gene sequence: CDR1 SGHKS, CDR2 YYEKEE (reference sequence). The CDR3 sequence: CASSLGPGAIYNEQFF. As DNA, the CDR3 is TGTGCCAGCAGCTTGGGCCCAGGGGCGATCTACAATGAGCAGTTCTTC.

A note on this clone: This sample includes further DNA sequences coding for the same CDR3. The chain links TRBV28 to TRBJ2-7, with D possibly TRBD2 on 6 matching bases. This CDR3 has 13 amino acids. V lost 3 bases and J 1 base, leaving 7 bases between the germline ends. Germline V gene lookup returns CDR1 MDHEN and CDR2 SYDVKM. CDR3 region: CASSFGTSYEQYF. The CDR3 region has the DNA TGTGCCAGCAGTTTCGGGACTTCCTACGAGCAGTACTTC.

V is TRBV7-9 and J is TRBJ2-3; 8 bases map to TRBD2. V was clipped by 0 bases and J by 0 bases; unmatched bases: 8. The length of the CDR3 is 18 residues. Germline CDR1 SEHNR, CDR2 FQNEAQ (reference sequence). The CDR3 reads CASSLATVASGSTDTQYF. The CDR3 DNA reads TGTGCCAGCAGCTTAGCCACGGTGGCTAGCGGGAGCACAGATACGCAGTATTTT.

The chain employs TRBV7-9 and TRBJ2-6; no clear D gene. Trimming took off 5 bases at V and 0 bases at J, with 8 bases between the two ends. The CDR3 totals 15 residues. Germline CDR1 is SEHNR and CDR2 is FQNEAQ (reference sequence). The CDR3 sequence: CASSQRSSGANVLTF. The CDR3 nucleotides are TGTGCCAGCAGCCAAAGAAGCTCTGGGGCCAACGTCCTGACTTTC.

Concerning this clone: The junction shows a germline mismatch at one end, possibly a read error. This chain connects TRBV11-2 to TRBJ2-5; D call uncertain. The CDR3 sequence is 14 residues long. Germline loops: CDR1 SGHAT, CDR2 FQNNGV. The CDR3 DNA is TGTGCCAGCGGCTTAGTACAGCTCCAAGAGACCCAGTACTTC. This codes for CASGLVQLQETQYF. The full variable domain, completed using reference TRBV11-2 and TRBJ2-5, is EAGVAQSPRYKIIEKRQSVAFWCNPISGHATLYWYQQILGQGPKLLIQFQNNGVVDDSQLPKDRFSAERLKGVDSTLKIQPAKLEDSAVYLCASGLVQLQETQYFGPGTRLLVL.

This chain connects TRBV2 to TRBJ2-7, with TRBD2 identical over 9 bases. The J segment lost 4 bases and the V segment lost 8 bases, leaving 6 bases of the junction unmatched. This CDR3 is built from 13 residues. Looked up from germline, CDR1 is SNHLY and CDR2 is FYNNEI. Here the CDR3 reads CASCQGLAYEQYF. The CDR3 bases are TGTGCCAGCTGCCAAGGACTAGCGTACGAGCAGTACTTC.

V gene TRBV6-5 combines with J gene TRBJ2-4, with 7 positions matching TRBD1. The CDR3 contains 15 residues. Germline assignment: CDR1 MNHEY and CDR2 SVGAGI. Trimming at V came to 5 bases and at J to 1 base, leaving 5 bases not matched to a gene. CDR3 loop: CASSHQGEAKNIQYF. CDR3 sequence (DNA): TGTGCCAGCAGTCACCAGGGGGAGGCCAAAAACATTCAGTACTTC.

This sequence joins TRBV6-5 and TRBJ1-2; 7 bases align to TRBD1. The junction had 3 bases not matched to a gene; V was cut back by 2 bases and J by 0 bases. CDR1 and CDR2 from the germline V gene are MNHEY and SVGAGI. This CDR3 has 15 amino acids. The CDR3, as DNA: TGTGCCAGCAGTTACACAGGGGAAGCTAACTATGGCTACACCTTC. Translated, it gives CASSYTGEANYGYTF.

The CDR3 is CASSPSFASHGYTF. The DNA of the CDR3 is TGTGCCAGCAGCCCTTCATTCGCGAGCCATGGCTACACCTTC. The rearrangement links TRBV9 to TRBJ1-2; D is unclear. The CDR3 consists of 14 residues. The germline gives CDR1 SGDLS, CDR2 YYNGEE. Trimming left V 4 bases short and J 6 bases short, with 16 bases between.

This clone was counted a few times. This chain uses TRBV7-9 with TRBJ1-5; 9 nucleotides line up with TRBD1. The CDR3 consists of 15 residues. Germline V CDR1 and CDR2: SEHNR, FQNEAQ (reference sequence). V gave up 5 bases and J gave up 4 bases; unmatched junction bases: 6. This chain's CDR3 is CASSPSGTGNQPQHF. CDR3 in DNA: TGTGCCAGCAGCCCATCCGGGACAGGGAATCAGCCCCAGCATTTT.

The V gene is TRBV4-3, the J gene TRBJ1-2; no clear D. The CDR3 spans 17 residues. Germline V gives CDR1 LGHNA, CDR2 YSLEER. Deletions cut 2 bases from V and 0 bases from J, with 16 bases between. CDR3 residues: CASSQPTDREANYGYTF. The CDR3 nucleotides are TGCGCCAGCAGCCAACCTACAGACCGAGAAGCTAACTATGGCTACACCTTC.